This T cell receptor (beta chain) was found in a study of T-cell reconstitution after alpha-beta-depleted transplantation in children. It was with unique molecular identifiers that the TCRbeta library was prepared. Each CDR3 protein is one row after TCRdb ran MiXCR on the PCR reads. The sample carries about 600,000 distinct CDR3 sequences, under 12% recorded once. The CDR3 is 14 residues long. V gave up 6 bases and J gave up 3 bases, with 14 bases separating them. The genes are TRBV12-3 or TRBV12-4 and TRBJ1-1; D is unclear. The starting material was PBMCs from the stem cell graft donor, obtained from the stem cell graft. The receptor was isolated from a human donor who donated a stem cell graft to a child with acute myeloid leukemia. The CDR3 bases are TGTGCCAGCAGCCCTGGACGGTTGTACACTGAAGCTTTCTTT. This gives the protein CASSPGRLYTEAFF.